Following are 29 T cell receptor beta chains from one sample sequenced in a study of blood T cell repertoires in COVID-19. Clones were sequenced by immunoSEQ multiplex PCR, and TCRdb holds only the in-frame ones, with some missing. The sample yields about 230,000 clones, about 80% seen once. Specimen: peripheral blood. The receptors here all came from a woman between 50 and 59 years old with acute or convalescent COVID-19.

A single count supports this clone. The chain combines TRBV14 with TRBJ1-1, with TRBD1 matching 9 bases. The CDR3 consists of 12 residues. Germline V CDR1 and CDR2: SGHDN, FVKESK. The junction had 7 bases not matched to a gene; V was cut back by 4 bases and J by 13 bases. Here the CDR3 reads CASSRTGDEDFF. The CDR3 coding sequence is TGTGCCAGCAGCCGGACAGGGGATGAGGATTTCTTT. The variable domain in full, completed from reference TRBV14 and TRBJ1-1, reads EAGVTQFPSHSVIEKGQTVTLRCDPISGHDNLYWYRRVMGKEIKFLLHFVKESKQDESGMPNNRFLAERTGGTYSTLKVQPAELEDSGVYFCASSRTGDEDFFGQGTRLTVV.

This chain's CDR3 is CASSPTQGRLYTDTQYF. DNA for the CDR3: TGTGCCAGCAGTCCCACCCAGGGGCGGCTATACACAGATACGCAGTATTTT. The gene calls are TRBV28 and TRBJ2-3; D is perhaps TRBD1 (6 bases). The CDR3 is 17 residues long. Germline V CDR1 and CDR2: MDHEN, SYDVKM. Trimming shortened V by 5 bases and J by 2 bases, and 20 bases separated the two germline ends.

The table lists this clone with a count of one. V is TRBV2 and J is TRBJ1-1, with D maybe TRBD1 (5 bases). V was shortened by 6 bases and J by 1 base, with 6 bases between the two germline ends. The length of the CDR3 is 12 residues. Germline assignment: CDR1 SNHLY and CDR2 FYNNEI. The CDR3 spells CASSGQNTEAFF. DNA for the CDR3: TGTGCCAGCAGCGGACAGAACACTGAAGCTTTCTTT. Using reference TRBV2 and TRBJ1-1 for the parts outside the CDR3, the full variable domain is EPEVTQTPSHQVTQMGQEVILRCVPISNHLYFYWYRQILGQKVEFLVSFYNNEISEKSEIFDDQFSVERPDGSNFTLKIRSTKLEDSAMYFCASSGQNTEAFFGQGTRLTVV.

This clone has just one count. This chain connects TRBV28 to TRBJ2-7; 9 bases are shared with TRBD1. Germline lookup yields CDR1 MDHEN and CDR2 SYDVKM. CDR3 length: 16 residues. Losses at the gene ends were 4 bases for V and 1 base for J; bases not matched to a gene: 8. This chain's CDR3 is CASSSPPGQGSYEQYF. The CDR3 DNA is TGTGCCAGCAGTTCCCCCCCGGGACAGGGTTCCTACGAGCAGTACTTC.

This clone was detected a few times. This chain links TRBV5-1 with TRBJ1-2; D is perhaps TRBD1 (6 bases). Germline V CDR1 and CDR2: SGHRS, YFSETQ. The CDR3 is made up of 15 amino acids. V was cut by 0 bases and J by 4 bases, with 13 bases left in between. The CDR3 reads CASSLDSRGSYGYTF. The CDR3 DNA is TGCGCCAGCAGCTTGGATAGCAGGGGTTCCTATGGCTACACCTTC.

This clone appeared once. The V gene is TRBV29-1, the J gene TRBJ1-1; TRBD1 might be the D (6 bases). Trimming left V 4 bases short and J 3 bases short, with 15 bases between. This CDR3 spans 14 amino acids. Germline CDR1 and CDR2: SQVTM and ANQGSEA. The CDR3 DNA reads TGCAGCGTTGTTGTGGGGGCCTGGGACACTGAAGCTTTCTTT. Translation: CSVVVGAWDTEAFF.

The chain is built from TRBV12-3 or TRBV12-4 and TRBJ1-4; D call uncertain. V lost 2 bases and J lost 7, with 5 bases in between. This CDR3 spans 12 amino acids. The CDR3: CASSLLAEKLFF. The CDR3 coding sequence is TGTGCCAGCAGTTTATTGGCTGAAAAACTGTTTTTT.

The CDR3 DNA sequence: TGTGCCAGCAGTCTCCTAGGAGGGGCGACTAATGAAAAACTGTTTTTT. It yields the protein CASSLLGGATNEKLFF. The J gene is TRBJ1-4, the V gene TRBV28; tentatively, D is TRBD1 (5 bases). V was clipped by 5 bases and J by 2 bases, with 15 bases between them. Germline V gene sequence: CDR1 MDHEN, CDR2 SYDVKM. The CDR3 length is 16 residues.

V usage is TRBV5-1 and J usage is TRBJ2-1; TRBD1 aligns across 7 bases. This CDR3 comprises 15 residues. V shed 5 bases, J shed 2 bases, and the junction held 7 bases outside the gene matches. Germline CDR1 and CDR2: SGHRS and YFSETQ. The CDR3 loop is CASRQTGLTYNEQFF. The DNA of the CDR3 is TGCGCCAGCAGACAGACAGGGCTCACCTACAATGAGCAGTTCTTC. Looking up the rest from reference TRBV5-1 and TRBJ2-1 gives the full variable domain: KAGVTQTPRYLIKTRGQQVTLSCSPISGHRSVSWYQQTPGQGLQFLFEYFSETQRNKGNFPGRFSGRQFSNSRSEMNVSTLELGDSALYLCASRQTGLTYNEQFFGPGTRLTVL.

The chain is built from TRBV7-9 and TRBJ1-5, with unresolved D. Per germline, CDR1 SEHNR and CDR2 FQNEAQ (reference sequence). The CDR3 is made up of 16 amino acids. Trimming stripped 1 base from V and 2 bases from J, with 12 bases between. Written as DNA, the CDR3 is TGTGCCAGCAGCTTAGGTGGTGGGGAGGGCAATCAGCCCCAGCATTTT. Its protein product is CASSLGGGEGNQPQHF.

The J gene is TRBJ2-7, the V gene TRBV28, with 11 positions matching TRBD2. Germline V gives CDR1 MDHEN, CDR2 SYDVKM. V lost 6 bases to trimming and J lost 0 bases; unmatched junction nucleotides: 10. The CDR3 sequence is 17 residues long. The CDR3 sequence is CASRRASTSGNSYEQYF. As DNA, the CDR3 is TGTGCCAGCAGGAGGGCCTCGACTAGCGGGAACTCCTACGAGCAGTACTTC.

The chain employs TRBV18 and TRBJ1-5; 9 bases agree with TRBD1. The CDR3 is made up of 17 amino acids. Germline trimming cut 2 bases from V and 2 bases from J; bases unmatched to any gene: 7. Germline V gene lookup returns CDR1 KGHSH and CDR2 LQKENI. The CDR3, as DNA: TGTGCCAGCTCACCAAGGACAGGGGTGGAGCGCAATCAGCCCCAGCATTTT. Translated, it gives CASSPRTGVERNQPQHF.

This sequence joins TRBV29-1 and TRBJ1-3, with D possibly TRBD1 on 6 matching bases. The CDR3 length is 14 residues. V was clipped by 4 bases and J by 0 bases, with 10 bases between them. Germline loops: CDR1 SQVTM, CDR2 ANQGSEA. CDR3 loop: CSVAADSSGNTIYF. The CDR3 DNA sequence: TGCAGCGTTGCCGCGGACAGCTCTGGAAACACCATATATTTT. Full variable domain (rest looked up from reference TRBV29-1 and TRBJ1-3): SAVISQKPSRDICQRGTSLTIQCQVDSQVTMMFWYRQQPGQSLTLIATANQGSEATYESGFVIDKFPISRPNLTFSTLTVSNMSPEDSSIYLCSVAADSSGNTIYFGEGSWLTVV.

This clone was recorded only once. The chain links TRBV28 to TRBJ1-5; 9 bases map to TRBD1. With 5 bases clipped from V and 1 base from J, the junction kept 9 bases outside the gene matches. The V gene's germline CDR1 is MDHEN and CDR2 SYDVKM. This CDR3 is built from 17 residues. This CDR3 is CASSPGQGLGSNQPQHF. As DNA, the CDR3 is TGTGCCAGCAGTCCGGGACAGGGCCTTGGGAGCAATCAGCCCCAGCATTTT.

This clone came up a few times. The identical CDR3 is also encoded by other nucleotide sequences in the sample. The chain joins TRBV5-6 to TRBJ2-7; TRBD1 aligns across 7 bases. The germline CDR1 and CDR2 sequences are SGHDT and YYEEEE. This CDR3 contains 14 residues. V gave up 0 bases and J gave up 4 bases; unmatched junction bases: 4. The CDR3 loop reads CASSLVDRAYEQYF. The CDR3, as DNA: TGTGCCAGCAGCTTGGTCGACAGGGCTTACGAGCAGTACTTC.

V and J are TRBV5-6 and TRBJ2-1, with a weak D call TRBD1 (5 bases). The V end lost 0 bases, the J end lost 6 bases, and 7 bases lay between the germline ends. The CDR3 runs to 13 residues. Germline CDR1 SGHDT, CDR2 YYEEEE. CDR3 sequence (DNA): TGTGCCAGCAGCTTGGCAGGGTCCAATGAGCAGTTCTTC. Translated, it gives CASSLAGSNEQFF.

V gene TRBV21-1 combines with J gene TRBJ2-2; the DNA was not compared with TRBD2, the D call given in the table. TRBV21-1 is shown as a pseudogene. The CDR3 consists of 19 residues. The CDR3 DNA reads as TGTGCCAGCAGCAAATCTGCCAGCGGGGCAACCTCGAACACCGGGGAGCTGTTTTTT. Protein product: CASSKSASGATSNTGELFF.

The genes are TRBV7-8 and TRBJ1-1; D not certain. Trimming removed 1 base from V and 2 bases from J, with 14 bases in between. This CDR3 is built from 16 residues. The V gene's germline CDR1 is SGHVS and CDR2 FQNEAQ. CDR3 loop: CASSLGVSTRNTEAFF. The CDR3 nucleotides are TGTGCCAGCAGCTTAGGAGTTTCCACCCGAAACACTGAAGCTTTCTTT.

This clone was found once. The chain recombines TRBV28 with TRBJ1-5; TRBD1 aligns across 8 bases. The V gene's germline CDR1 is MDHEN and CDR2 SYDVKM. Losses at the gene ends were 6 bases for V and 6 bases for J; bases not matched to a gene: 7. The CDR3 has 14 residues. In DNA form, the CDR3 reads TGTGCCAGCAGGATCCAGGGGGCTGGTCAGCCCCAGCATTTT. Residues: CASRIQGAGQPQHF.

This CDR3 reads CASSGEPTEGYGYTF. DNA of the CDR3: TGTGCCAGCAGCGGAGAACCGACTGAAGGTTATGGCTACACCTTC. The chain combines TRBV9 with TRBJ1-2; the D is unclear. CDR3 length equals 15 residues. Trimming took 3 bases from V and 5 from J, leaving 17 bases between them. Germline V CDR1 and CDR2: SGDLS, YYNGEE.

This clone was seen a single time. The chain has TRBV4-1 and TRBJ1-2; the D gene is possibly TRBD1 (5 bases). This CDR3 contains 13 residues. CDR1 is MGHRA, CDR2 YSYEKL, per germline. V was cut by 0 bases and J by 8 bases, with 10 bases left in between. In DNA, the CDR3 is TGCGCCAGCAGCCAAGAGTCAGGGAACGGCTACACCTTC. It codes for CASSQESGNGYTF.

The V and J genes are TRBV27 and TRBJ2-1; 8 nucleotides align to TRBD1. This CDR3 has 15 amino acids. V shed 6 bases and J 4 bases; nucleotides not matched to a gene: 8. The germline V gene encodes CDR1 MNHEY and CDR2 SMNVEV (reference sequence). CDR3 in amino acids: CASRPFGTGYNEQFF. CDR3 nucleotide sequence: TGTGCCAGCAGGCCTTTCGGGACAGGTTACAATGAGCAGTTCTTC.

The J gene is TRBJ1-6, the V gene TRBV12-3 or TRBV12-4, with D unresolved. The CDR3 runs 12 residues. V lost 6 bases to trimming and J lost 8 bases, with 8 bases between them. CDR3 sequence: CASRGADSPLHF. DNA of the CDR3: TGTGCCAGCAGGGGCGCTGATTCACCCCTCCACTTT.

The chain joins TRBV9 to TRBJ2-3; no clear D gene. Trimming took 0 bases from V and 2 from J, leaving 7 bases between them. The CDR3 loop spans 14 amino acids. Germline V gives CDR1 SGDLS, CDR2 YYNGEE. CDR3 sequence: CASSVVMFTDTQYF. The CDR3 DNA is TGTGCCAGCAGCGTAGTAATGTTCACAGATACGCAGTATTTT.

This chain connects TRBV3-1 (or the pseudogene TRBV3-2) to TRBJ2-3, with 10 bases aligning to TRBD2. Per germline, CDR1 LGHDT and CDR2 YNNKEL (reference sequence). The CDR3 totals 17 residues. The junction had 9 bases not matched to a gene; V was cut back by 4 bases and J by 2 bases. The CDR3 loop reads CASSPSTGTSATDTQYF. DNA of the CDR3: TGTGCCAGCAGCCCCTCAACCGGGACTAGCGCCACAGATACGCAGTATTTT.

The CDR3 here is CATSRDEGGTDTQYF. The CDR3, as DNA: TGTGCCACCAGCAGAGATGAGGGGGGCACAGATACGCAGTATTTT. This chain joins TRBV15 and TRBJ2-3, with a weak D call TRBD1 (6 bases). The germline V gene has CDR1 LNHNV and CDR2 YYDKDF (reference sequence). This CDR3 comprises 15 residues. The ends were cut back, 0 bases at V and 1 base at J, with 8 bases in the middle. The variable domain in full, completed from reference TRBV15 and TRBJ2-3, reads DAMVIQNPRYQVTQFGKPVTLSCSQTLNHNVMYWYQQKSSQAPKLLFHYYDKDFNNEADTPDNFQSRRPNTSFCFLDIRSPGLGDTAMYLCATSRDEGGTDTQYFGPGTRLTVL.

The rearrangement links TRBV7-9 to TRBJ2-7, with TRBD1 matching 8 bases. Losses at the gene ends were 1 base for V and 5 bases for J; bases not matched to a gene: 4. From germline, CDR1 is SEHNR and CDR2 FQNEAQ (reference sequence). The CDR3 is 14 amino acids. The CDR3 spells CASSLGRGLDEQYF. The CDR3 DNA is TGTGCCAGCAGCTTAGGCAGGGGGCTCGACGAGCAGTACTTC.

The CDR3 region has the DNA TGTGCCAGCAGCAAGAAACGGACAGGGGGCAACTATGGCTACACCTTC. This encodes CASSKKRTGGNYGYTF. The chain employs TRBV3-1 (or the pseudogene TRBV3-2) and TRBJ1-2, with 11 bases lining up with TRBD1. Trimming took 5 bases from V and 2 from J; bases not matched to a gene: 7. Germline CDR1 reads LGHDT; CDR2 reads YNNKEL (reference sequence). This CDR3 spans 16 amino acids.

The V gene is TRBV5-4, the J gene TRBJ2-5, with TRBD1 matching over 10 bases. Germline CDR1 reads SGHNT; CDR2 reads YYREEE (reference sequence). The CDR3 has 16 residues. V trimming: 5 bases; J trimming: 5 bases; junction bases outside the gene matches: 12. CDR3 residues: CASSRPGTGEFETQYF. The CDR3 nucleotides read TGTGCCAGCAGTCGGCCCGGGACAGGGGAGTTCGAGACCCAGTACTTC.